These 25 T cell receptor beta chains were all obtained from the same sample, sequenced in a study of identifying expanded T cells in peripheral blood. Repertoires were generated with immunoSEQ multiplex PCR, while TCRdb's copy carries only in-frame clones and drops some. The sample holds around 85,000 clones; more than 75% are singletons and the top ten take around a fifth. Sequenced material: blood. The receptors originated from a person aged 18 to 70 in good health.

The V call is TRBV28, the J call TRBJ2-7, with D perhaps matching TRBD2 (5 bases). The V and J ends lost 5 bases and 3 bases respectively, with 20 bases between them. The germline CDR1 and CDR2 sequences are MDHEN and SYDVKM. The CDR3 extends over 16 amino acids. As DNA, the CDR3 is TGTGCCAGCAGTCCGACCCCCCGGGGTGACGACTACGAGCAGTACTTC. This translates into CASSPTPRGDDYEQYF.

This rearrangement joins TRBV27 to TRBJ2-2, with a possible D match to TRBD1 (6 bases). V lost 5 bases and J 4 bases, leaving 17 bases between the germline ends. This CDR3 is built from 16 residues. CDR1 is MNHEY, CDR2 SMNVEV, per germline (reference sequence). CDR3 loop: CASSPTRTVSTGELFF. Here the CDR3 DNA reads TGTGCCAGCAGTCCGACACGGACAGTAAGCACCGGGGAGCTGTTTTTT.

V usage is TRBV5-5 and J usage is TRBJ2-7, with a weak D call TRBD1 (5 bases). The CDR3 is 13 amino acids. The V gene's germline CDR1 is SGHKS and CDR2 YYEKEE (reference sequence). V lost 1 base to trimming and J lost 3 bases, with 8 bases between them. The CDR3 DNA reads TGTGCCAGCAGCTTGTGGACAAGCTACGAGCAGTACTTC. Its translation: CASSLWTSYEQYF. Drawing the rest from reference TRBV5-5 and TRBJ2-7, the complete variable domain is DAGVTQSPTHLIKTRGQQVTLRCSPISGHKSVSWYQQVLGQGPQFIFQYYEKEERGRGNFPDRFSARQFPNYSSELNVNALLLGDSALYLCASSLWTSYEQYFGPGTRLTVT.

V gene TRBV18 combines with J gene TRBJ2-3; tentatively, D is TRBD2 (7 bases). This CDR3 has 16 residues. Germline V gene data show CDR1 as KGHSH and CDR2 as LQKENI. Trimming removed 1 base from V and 1 base from J, with 12 bases in between. CDR3 amino acids: CASSPLGGVGTDTQYF. Written as DNA, the CDR3 is TGTGCCAGCTCACCACTAGGGGGGGTCGGCACAGATACGCAGTATTTT.

This sequence joins TRBV4-1 and TRBJ1-1, with D maybe TRBD1 (5 bases). The CDR3 has 14 residues. Germline CDR1 and CDR2: MGHRA and YSYEKL. V gave up 4 bases and J gave up 4 bases, with 13 bases separating them. The CDR3 loop reads CASSPTGGSTEAFF. CDR3 in DNA: TGCGCCAGCAGCCCGACGGGGGGGAGCACTGAAGCTTTCTTT.

This clone has only one observation. This chain uses TRBV14 with TRBJ2-7, with D maybe TRBD2 (5 bases). CDR3 size: 13 residues. Trimming removed 1 base at V and 4 bases at J, with 8 bases between. The germline CDR1 and CDR2 sequences are SGHDN and FVKESK. The CDR3 protein is CASSQVARYEQYF. The CDR3 DNA reads as TGTGCCAGCAGCCAAGTAGCGCGATACGAGCAGTACTTC.

Here the CDR3 DNA reads TGTGCCAGCAGCCGCTCATCCCAAGAGACCCAGTACTTC. Its protein product is CASSRSSQETQYF. The chain couples TRBV7-2 to TRBJ2-5; no firm D call. Germline CDR1 reads SGHTA; CDR2 reads FQGNSA. The CDR3 sequence is 13 residues long. The V end lost 5 bases, the J end lost 1 base, and 8 bases lay between the germline ends. The entire variable domain, with the rest obtained from reference TRBV7-2 and TRBJ2-5, is as follows: GAGVSQSPSNKVTEKGKDVELRCDPISGHTALYWYRQSLGQGLEFLIYFQGNSAPDKSGLPSDRFSAERTGGSVSTLTIQRTQQEDSAVYLCASSRSSQETQYFGPGTRLLVL.

This clone was observed a handful of times. The chain's CDR3 is CASSILGAGSPLHF. Written as DNA, the CDR3 is TGTGCCAGCAGCATCTTAGGGGCGGGTTCACCCCTCCACTTT. The chain has TRBV11-2 and TRBJ1-6; D may be TRBD1 (5 bases). V was trimmed by 5 bases and J by 9 bases, leaving 14 bases between them. From germline, CDR1 is SGHAT and CDR2 FQNNGV. The CDR3 runs 14 residues.

The chain links TRBV27 to TRBJ2-5, with TRBD2 identical over 10 bases. Germline lookup yields CDR1 MNHEY and CDR2 SMNVEV (reference sequence). J gave up 4 bases and V 6 bases, and 2 bases lay outside the gene matches. The CDR3 contains 13 residues. The CDR3 sequence: CASSRTSGETQYF. The CDR3 bases are TGTGCCAGCAGCCGGACTAGCGGAGAGACCCAGTACTTC.

The chain recombines TRBV10-3 with TRBJ1-1, with D unclear. From germline, CDR1 is ENHRY and CDR2 SYGVKD. V gave up 8 bases and J gave up 0 bases, with 10 bases separating them. The CDR3 contains 13 residues. Here the CDR3 DNA reads TGTGCCATCTCCGGACTCCTGAACACTGAAGCTTTCTTT. Its protein product is CAISGLLNTEAFF.

With regard to this clone: An end of the junction differs from the germline gene, which may be a read error. The genes are TRBV9 and TRBJ1-3, with D possibly matching TRBD1 (5 bases). CDR1 and CDR2 (germline): SGDLS, YYNGEE. There are 15 residues in the CDR3. DNA of the CDR3: TGTGCCAGCAGCGTAGGCGGGACCCTTGGACACACCATATATTTT. It yields the protein CASSVGGTLGHTIYF.

The chain joins TRBV2 to TRBJ1-3; the D is unclear. V was cut by 7 bases and J by 2 bases, with 18 bases left in between. This CDR3 spans 16 amino acids. The V gene's germline CDR1 is SNHLY and CDR2 FYNNEI. CDR3 sequence (DNA): TGTGCCAGCATTCTATCTTTGAGGAACGCTGGAAACACCATATATTTT. Encoded protein: CASILSLRNAGNTIYF.

The chain links TRBV6-5 to TRBJ2-7; no definite D call. Germline V gives CDR1 MNHEY, CDR2 SVGAGI. The CDR3 is 13 amino acids. V was trimmed by 6 bases and J by 2 bases, leaving 11 bases between them. The CDR3 DNA is TGTGCCAGCAGACCTACCGTTCCCTACGAGCAGTACTTC. Translation: CASRPTVPYEQYF.

The chain has TRBV4-1 and TRBJ2-5, with D perhaps being TRBD1 or TRBD2 (5 bases each). The CDR3 runs 18 residues. V lost 1 base to trimming and J lost 1 base, with 19 bases between them. The V gene's germline CDR1 is MGHRA and CDR2 YSYEKL. This CDR3 is CASSQAGRGVTVQETQYF. CDR3 sequence (DNA): TGCGCCAGCAGCCAAGCAGGTAGAGGGGTAACGGTCCAAGAGACCCAGTACTTC.

The chain couples TRBV7-9 to TRBJ1-5; TRBD1 matches at 9 bases. With 6 bases clipped from V and 1 base from J, the junction kept 10 bases outside the gene matches. The CDR3 consists of 17 residues. Per germline, CDR1 SEHNR and CDR2 FQNEAQ (reference sequence). The CDR3 here is CASSNTRDRESNQPQHF. CDR3 sequence (DNA): TGTGCCAGCAGTAATACCCGGGACAGGGAAAGCAATCAGCCCCAGCATTTT.

The genes are TRBV29-1 and TRBJ2-7, with D tentatively TRBD1 (5 bases). The V end was cut by 4 bases, the J end by 0 bases, with 10 bases between. This CDR3 contains 13 residues. The germline gives CDR1 SQVTM, CDR2 ANQGSEA. The CDR3 here is CSVVTANSYEQYF. The CDR3 nucleotides are TGCAGCGTTGTGACAGCCAACTCCTACGAGCAGTACTTC.

The V and J genes are TRBV20-1 and TRBJ2-7; TRBD1 might be the D (6 bases). V was shortened by 7 bases and J by 3 bases, with 10 bases between the two germline ends. Looked up from germline, CDR1 is DFQATT and CDR2 is SNEGSKA (reference sequence). CDR3 length: 11 amino acids. CDR3 region: CSVTGNYEQYF. The CDR3, as DNA: TGCAGTGTTACAGGGAACTACGAGCAGTACTTC.

The CDR3 nucleotides read TGCAGTGCCGGGGTTAACGGTGAAGCTTTCTTT. Its protein product is CSAGVNGEAFF. V usage is TRBV20-1 and J usage is TRBJ1-1; D is unclear. The CDR3 extends over 11 amino acids. Deletions cut 6 bases from V and 7 bases from J, with 12 bases between. Per the germline V gene, CDR1 is DFQATT and CDR2 is SNEGSKA (reference sequence).

This chain links TRBV30 with TRBJ2-2, with D perhaps assigned TRBD1 or TRBD2 (6 bases each). CDR1 and CDR2 from the germline V gene are GTSNPN and SVGIG (reference sequence). The CDR3 totals 14 residues. The V end lost 5 bases, the J end lost 4 bases, and 14 bases lay between the germline ends. CDR3 in amino acids: CAWLGGLFTGELFF. The CDR3 DNA reads as TGTGCCTGGTTAGGGGGGCTTTTCACCGGGGAGCTGTTTTTT.

The rearrangement joins TRBV29-1 to TRBJ1-1; a weak D match, TRBD1 (5 bases). This CDR3 has 13 amino acids. Germline CDR1 and CDR2: SQVTM and ANQGSEA. V lost 6 bases and J lost 5, with 16 bases in between. The CDR3 protein is CSVWDPGGTEAFF. The CDR3 DNA sequence: TGCAGCGTATGGGACCCAGGAGGAACTGAAGCTTTCTTT.

As to this clone: The junction departs from germline at one end; a sequencing error may be responsible. This chain connects TRBV4-3 to TRBJ2-2, with 9 bases identical to TRBD1. This CDR3 is 16 amino acids long. CDR1 is LGHNA, CDR2 YSLEER, per germline. Here the CDR3 DNA reads TGCGCCAGCAGCCACCCGGGACAGGGTAATACCGGGGAGCTATTTTTT. Its protein is CASSHPGQGNTGELFF.

The chain has TRBV28 and TRBJ2-7, with TRBD2 matching 10 bases. The ends lost 7 bases at V and 0 bases at J; junction bases unmatched: 6. This CDR3 is 15 amino acids long. The germline CDR1 and CDR2 sequences are MDHEN and SYDVKM. The CDR3 loop is CASNPSGGLSYEQYF. CDR3 DNA: TGTGCCAGCAACCCTAGCGGGGGCCTCTCCTACGAGCAGTACTTC. Variable domain in full (rest from reference TRBV28 and TRBJ2-7): DVKVTQSSRYLVKRTGEKVFLECVQDMDHENMFWYRQDPGLGLRLIYFSYDVKMKEKGDIPEGYSVSREKKERFSLILESASTNQTSMYLCASNPSGGLSYEQYFGPGTRLTVT.

The chain employs TRBV29-1 and TRBJ1-2; 8 nucleotides line up with TRBD1. Germline loops: CDR1 SQVTM, CDR2 ANQGSEA. J was trimmed by 10 bases and V by 4 bases; bases with no gene match: 2. There are 10 residues in the CDR3. The CDR3 is CSVGQGSYTF. The CDR3, as DNA: TGCAGCGTTGGACAGGGGTCCTACACCTTC.

This clone was seen once. The rearrangement links TRBV7-6 to TRBJ1-3; tentatively, D is TRBD1 (5 bases). The CDR3 spans 16 residues. Trimming pared 1 base from V and 1 base from J, leaving 11 bases between. Per the germline V gene, CDR1 is SGHVS and CDR2 is FNYEAQ. In DNA, the CDR3 is TGTGCCAGCAGCTTAGGGGGTCAGGGATCTGGAAACACCATATATTTT. This gives the protein CASSLGGQGSGNTIYF.

The chain employs TRBV30 and TRBJ1-5; no definite D call. The germline CDR1 and CDR2 sequences are GTSNPN and SVGIG (reference sequence). The CDR3 extends over 14 amino acids. Trimming cost V 1 base and J 0 bases, with 7 bases left between them. This CDR3 reads CAWSAGYSNQPQHF. The CDR3 nucleotides are TGTGCCTGGAGTGCGGGTTATAGCAATCAGCCCCAGCATTTT.